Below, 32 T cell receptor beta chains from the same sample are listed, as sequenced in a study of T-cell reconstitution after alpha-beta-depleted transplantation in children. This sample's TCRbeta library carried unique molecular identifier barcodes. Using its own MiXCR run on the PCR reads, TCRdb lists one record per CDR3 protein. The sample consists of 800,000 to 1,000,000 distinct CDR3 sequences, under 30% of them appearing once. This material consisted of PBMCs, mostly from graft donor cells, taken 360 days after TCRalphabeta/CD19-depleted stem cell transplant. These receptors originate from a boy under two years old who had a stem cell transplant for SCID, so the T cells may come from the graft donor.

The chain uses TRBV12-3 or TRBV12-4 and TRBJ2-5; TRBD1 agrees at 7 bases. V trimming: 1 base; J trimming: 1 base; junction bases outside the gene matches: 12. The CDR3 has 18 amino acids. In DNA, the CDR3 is TGTGCCAGCAGTTTAGACAGGGGTGGGCAGGACCTCCAAGAGACCCAGTACTTC. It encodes CASSLDRGGQDLQETQYF.

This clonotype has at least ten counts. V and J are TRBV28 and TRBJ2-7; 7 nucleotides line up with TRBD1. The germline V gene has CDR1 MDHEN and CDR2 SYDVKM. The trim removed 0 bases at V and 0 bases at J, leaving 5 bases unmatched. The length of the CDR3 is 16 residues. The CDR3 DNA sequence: TGTGCCAGCAGTTTATGGGGGACAGCTAGCTCCTACGAGCAGTACTTC. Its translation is CASSLWGTASSYEQYF.

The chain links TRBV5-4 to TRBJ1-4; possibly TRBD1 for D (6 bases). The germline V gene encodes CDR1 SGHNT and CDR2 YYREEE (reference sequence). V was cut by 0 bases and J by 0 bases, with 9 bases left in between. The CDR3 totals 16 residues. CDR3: CASSLDAGATNEKLFF. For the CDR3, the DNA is TGTGCCAGCAGCTTGGACGCAGGGGCAACTAATGAAAAACTGTTTTTT. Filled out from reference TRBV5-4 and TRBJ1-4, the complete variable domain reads ETGVTQSPTHLIKTRGQQVTLRCSSQSGHNTVSWYQQALGQGPQFIFQYYREEENGRGNFPPRFSGLQFPNYSSELNVNALELDDSALYLCASSLDAGATNEKLFFGSGTQLSVL.

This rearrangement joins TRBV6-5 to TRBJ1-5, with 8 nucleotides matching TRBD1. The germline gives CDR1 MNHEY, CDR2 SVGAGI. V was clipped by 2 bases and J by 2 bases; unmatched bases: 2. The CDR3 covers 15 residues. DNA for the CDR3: TGTGCCAGCAGTTACGACAGGGGAGGCAATCAGCCCCAGCATTTT. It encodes CASSYDRGGNQPQHF.

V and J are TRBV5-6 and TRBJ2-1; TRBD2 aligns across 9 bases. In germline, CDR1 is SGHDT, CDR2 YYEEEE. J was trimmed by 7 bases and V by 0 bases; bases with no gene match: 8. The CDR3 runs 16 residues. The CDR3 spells CASSLAGRGGTNEQFF. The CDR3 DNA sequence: TGTGCCAGCAGCTTGGCCGGGCGGGGGGGGACGAATGAGCAGTTCTTC. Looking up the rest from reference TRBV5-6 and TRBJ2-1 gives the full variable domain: DAGVTQSPTHLIKTRGQQVTLRCSPKSGHDTVSWYQQALGQGPQFIFQYYEEEERQRGNFPDRFSGHQFPNYSSELNVNALLLGDSALYLCASSLAGRGGTNEQFFGPGTRLTVL.

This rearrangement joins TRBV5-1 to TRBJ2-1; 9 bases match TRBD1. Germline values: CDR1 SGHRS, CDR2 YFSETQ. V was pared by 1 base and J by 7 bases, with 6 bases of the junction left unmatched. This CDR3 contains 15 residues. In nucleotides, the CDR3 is TGCGCCAGCAGCTTGACGGGACAGGGAAGGAATGAGCAGTTCTTC. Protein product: CASSLTGQGRNEQFF.

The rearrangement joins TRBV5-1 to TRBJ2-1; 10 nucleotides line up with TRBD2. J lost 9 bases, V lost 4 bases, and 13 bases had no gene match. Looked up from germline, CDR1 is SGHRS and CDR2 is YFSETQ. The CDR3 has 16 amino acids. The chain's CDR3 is CASSPGIPGLASEQFF. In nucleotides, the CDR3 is TGCGCCAGCAGCCCAGGCATACCGGGACTAGCGTCTGAGCAGTTCTTC.

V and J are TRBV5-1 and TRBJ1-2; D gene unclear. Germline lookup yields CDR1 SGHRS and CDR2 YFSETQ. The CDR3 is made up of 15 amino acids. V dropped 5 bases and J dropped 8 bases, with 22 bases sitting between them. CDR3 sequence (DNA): TGCGCCAGCAGGAATAGGGAGGTTCCTGGAGGAGGCTACACCTTC. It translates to CASRNREVPGGGYTF.

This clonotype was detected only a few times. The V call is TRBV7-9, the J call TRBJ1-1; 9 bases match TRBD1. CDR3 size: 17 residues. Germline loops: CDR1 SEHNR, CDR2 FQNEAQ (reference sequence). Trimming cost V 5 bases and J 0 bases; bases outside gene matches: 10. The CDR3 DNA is TGTGCCAGCAGCCGACGGGGACAGGGCCGAATGAACACTGAAGCTTTCTTT. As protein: CASSRRGQGRMNTEAFF. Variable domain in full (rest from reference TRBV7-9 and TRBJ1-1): DTGVSQNPRHKITKRGQNVTFRCDPISEHNRLYWYRQTLGQGPEFLTYFQNEAQLEKSRLLSDRFSAERPKGSFSTLEIQRTEQGDSAMYLCASSRRGQGRMNTEAFFGQGTRLTVV.

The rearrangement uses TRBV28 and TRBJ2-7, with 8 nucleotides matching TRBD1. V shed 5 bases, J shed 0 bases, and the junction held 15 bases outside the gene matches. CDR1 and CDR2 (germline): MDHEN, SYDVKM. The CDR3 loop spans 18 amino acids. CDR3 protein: CASSIRRDRRSPSYEQYF. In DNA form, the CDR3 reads TGTGCCAGCAGTATTCGCCGGGACAGGAGGTCCCCCTCCTACGAGCAGTACTTC.

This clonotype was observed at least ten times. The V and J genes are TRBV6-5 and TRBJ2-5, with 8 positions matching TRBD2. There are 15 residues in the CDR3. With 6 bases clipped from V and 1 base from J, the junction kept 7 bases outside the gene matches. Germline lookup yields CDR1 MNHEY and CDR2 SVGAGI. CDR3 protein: CASSRLAPTQETQYF. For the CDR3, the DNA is TGTGCCAGCAGCCGACTAGCGCCTACCCAAGAGACCCAGTACTTC.

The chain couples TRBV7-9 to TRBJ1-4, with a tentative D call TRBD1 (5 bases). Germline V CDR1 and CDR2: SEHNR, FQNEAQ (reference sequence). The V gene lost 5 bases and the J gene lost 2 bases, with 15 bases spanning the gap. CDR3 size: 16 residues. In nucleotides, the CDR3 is TGTGCCAGCAGCAACGGGGGGTTGGCGACTAATGAAAAACTGTTTTTT. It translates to CASSNGGLATNEKLFF.

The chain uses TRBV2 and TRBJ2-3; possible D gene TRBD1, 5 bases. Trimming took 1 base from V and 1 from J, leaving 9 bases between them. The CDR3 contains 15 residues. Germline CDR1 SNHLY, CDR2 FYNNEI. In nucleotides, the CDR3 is TGTGCCAGCAGTGAAGGCAGGGTGCGCACAGATACGCAGTATTTT. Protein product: CASSEGRVRTDTQYF.

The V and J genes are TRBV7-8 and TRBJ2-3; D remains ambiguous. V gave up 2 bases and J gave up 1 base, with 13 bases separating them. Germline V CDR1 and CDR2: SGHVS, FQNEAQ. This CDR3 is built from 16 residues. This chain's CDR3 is CASSLRPNLRTDTQYF. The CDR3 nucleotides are TGTGCCAGCAGCTTACGACCAAACCTTCGCACAGATACGCAGTATTTT.

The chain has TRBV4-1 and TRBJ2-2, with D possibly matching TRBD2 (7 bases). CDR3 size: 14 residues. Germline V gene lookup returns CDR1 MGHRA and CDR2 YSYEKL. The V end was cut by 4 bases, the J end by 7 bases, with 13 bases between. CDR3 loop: CASSPAGARGELFF. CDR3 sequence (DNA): TGCGCCAGCAGCCCCGCGGGGGCGCGCGGGGAGCTGTTTTTT.

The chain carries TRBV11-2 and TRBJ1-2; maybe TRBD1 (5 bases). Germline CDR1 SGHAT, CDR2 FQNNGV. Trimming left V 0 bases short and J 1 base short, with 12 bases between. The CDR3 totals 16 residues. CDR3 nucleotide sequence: TGTGCCAGCAGCTTAGAGGCAGGGTCTTATAACTATGGCTACACCTTC. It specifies CASSLEAGSYNYGYTF.

The CDR3 sequence: CSARDRTVYGYTF. DNA for the CDR3: TGCAGTGCTAGAGATAGGACGGTCTATGGCTACACCTTC. This rearrangement joins TRBV20-1 to TRBJ1-2; D remains unclear. Trimming left V 0 bases short and J 4 bases short, with 9 bases between. Germline V gene lookup returns CDR1 DFQATT and CDR2 SNEGSKA (reference sequence). The CDR3 has 13 residues.

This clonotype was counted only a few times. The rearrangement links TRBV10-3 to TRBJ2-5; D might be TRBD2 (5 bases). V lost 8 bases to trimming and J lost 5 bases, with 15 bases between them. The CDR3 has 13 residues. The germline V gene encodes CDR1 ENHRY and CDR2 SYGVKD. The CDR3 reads CAIGGRSGETQYF. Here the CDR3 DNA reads TGTGCCATCGGAGGACGGAGTGGGGAGACCCAGTACTTC.

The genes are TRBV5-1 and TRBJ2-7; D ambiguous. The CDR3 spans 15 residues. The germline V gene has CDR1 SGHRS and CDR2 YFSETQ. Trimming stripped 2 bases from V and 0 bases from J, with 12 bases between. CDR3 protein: CASSFIPGSSYEQYF. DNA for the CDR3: TGCGCCAGCAGCTTTATTCCCGGATCCTCCTACGAGCAGTACTTC.

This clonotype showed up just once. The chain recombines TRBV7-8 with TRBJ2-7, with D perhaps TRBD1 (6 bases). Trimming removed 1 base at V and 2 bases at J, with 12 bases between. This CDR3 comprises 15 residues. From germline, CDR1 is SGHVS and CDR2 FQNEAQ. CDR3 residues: CASSLVGAGAYEQYF. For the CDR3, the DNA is TGTGCCAGCAGCTTAGTTGGGGCAGGGGCCTACGAGCAGTACTTC.

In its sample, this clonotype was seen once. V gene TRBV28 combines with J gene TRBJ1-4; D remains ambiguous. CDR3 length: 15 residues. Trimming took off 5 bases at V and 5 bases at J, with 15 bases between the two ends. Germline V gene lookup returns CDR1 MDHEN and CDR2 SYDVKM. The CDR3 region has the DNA TGTGCCAGCAGTAAACTGGACGGCTTAAATGAAAAACTGTTTTTT. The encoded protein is CASSKLDGLNEKLFF.

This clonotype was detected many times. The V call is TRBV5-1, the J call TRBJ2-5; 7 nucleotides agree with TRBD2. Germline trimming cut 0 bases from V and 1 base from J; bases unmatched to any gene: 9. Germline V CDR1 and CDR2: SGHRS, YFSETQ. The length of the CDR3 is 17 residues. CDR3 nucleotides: TGCGCCAGCAGCTTGGGACTAGCAACCGACCTCCAAGAGACCCAGTACTTC. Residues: CASSLGLATDLQETQYF.

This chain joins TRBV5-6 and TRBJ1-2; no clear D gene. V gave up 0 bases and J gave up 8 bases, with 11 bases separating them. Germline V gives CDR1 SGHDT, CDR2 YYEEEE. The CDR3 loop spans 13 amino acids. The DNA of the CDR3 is TGTGCCAGCAGCTTGGACAGATGGCGCGGCTACACCTTC. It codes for CASSLDRWRGYTF.

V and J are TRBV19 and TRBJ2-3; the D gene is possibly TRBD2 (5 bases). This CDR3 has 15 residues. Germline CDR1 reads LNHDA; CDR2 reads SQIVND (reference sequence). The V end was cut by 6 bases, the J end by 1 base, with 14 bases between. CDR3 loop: CASRRGDIGTDTQYF. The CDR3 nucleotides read TGTGCCAGTAGACGGGGAGACATAGGCACAGATACGCAGTATTTT.

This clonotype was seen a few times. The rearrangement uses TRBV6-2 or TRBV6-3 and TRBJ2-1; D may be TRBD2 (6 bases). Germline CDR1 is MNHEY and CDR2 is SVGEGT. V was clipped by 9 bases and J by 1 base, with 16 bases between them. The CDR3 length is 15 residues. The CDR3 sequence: CASKSGGVSYNEQFF. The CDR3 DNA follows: TGTGCCAGTAAAAGCGGCGGGGTATCCTACAATGAGCAGTTCTTC.

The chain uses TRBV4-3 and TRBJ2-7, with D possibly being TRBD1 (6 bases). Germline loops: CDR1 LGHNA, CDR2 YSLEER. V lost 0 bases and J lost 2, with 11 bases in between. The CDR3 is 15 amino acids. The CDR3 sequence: CASSQDRDTPYEQYF. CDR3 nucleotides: TGCGCCAGCAGCCAAGATAGGGACACCCCCTACGAGCAGTACTTC.

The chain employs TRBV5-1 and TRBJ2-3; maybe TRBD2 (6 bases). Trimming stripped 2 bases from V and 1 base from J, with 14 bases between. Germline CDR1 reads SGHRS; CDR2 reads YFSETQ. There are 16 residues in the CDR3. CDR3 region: CASSFPGLSRTDTQYF. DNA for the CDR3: TGCGCCAGCAGCTTTCCGGGACTGAGCCGCACAGATACGCAGTATTTT.

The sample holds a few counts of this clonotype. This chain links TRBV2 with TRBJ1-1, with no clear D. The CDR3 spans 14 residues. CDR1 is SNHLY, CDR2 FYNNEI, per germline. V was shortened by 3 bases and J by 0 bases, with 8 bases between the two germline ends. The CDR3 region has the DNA TGTGCCAGCAGTGATCACAGCTTGAACACTGAAGCTTTCTTT. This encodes CASSDHSLNTEAFF.

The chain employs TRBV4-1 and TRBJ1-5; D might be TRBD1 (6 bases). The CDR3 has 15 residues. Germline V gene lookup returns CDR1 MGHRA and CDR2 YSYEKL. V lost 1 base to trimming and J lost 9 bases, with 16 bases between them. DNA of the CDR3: TGCGCCAGCAGCCAAGCCCGGACAGAGGGGAGGCCCCAGCATTTT. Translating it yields CASSQARTEGRPQHF.

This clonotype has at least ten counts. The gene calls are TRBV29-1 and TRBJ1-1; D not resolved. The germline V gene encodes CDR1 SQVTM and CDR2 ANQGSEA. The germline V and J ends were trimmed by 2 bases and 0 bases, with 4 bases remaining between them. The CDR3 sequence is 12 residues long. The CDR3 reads CSVEHLNTEAFF. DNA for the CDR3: TGCAGCGTTGAACACCTGAACACTGAAGCTTTCTTT.

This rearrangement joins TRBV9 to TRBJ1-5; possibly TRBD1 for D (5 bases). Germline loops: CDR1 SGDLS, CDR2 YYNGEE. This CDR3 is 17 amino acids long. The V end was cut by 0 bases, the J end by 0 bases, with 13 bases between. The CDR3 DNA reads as TGTGCCAGCAGCGTAGCGGGGGGAGGTGATAGCAATCAGCCCCAGCATTTT. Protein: CASSVAGGGDSNQPQHF.

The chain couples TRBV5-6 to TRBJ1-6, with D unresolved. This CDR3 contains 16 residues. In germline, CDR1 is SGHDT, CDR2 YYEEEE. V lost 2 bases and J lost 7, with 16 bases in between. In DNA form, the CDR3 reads TGTGCCAGCAGCTTAGCCCTCAGAGGCTGGAATTCACCCCTCCACTTT. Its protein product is CASSLALRGWNSPLHF.